Described below is a single TCR beta chain sequence and its context. The CDR3 spans 18 residues. With V trimmed by 0 bases and J by 2 bases, 7 bases remained unmatched. CDR1 is LNHDA and CDR2 is SQIVND in the germline V gene (reference sequence). The record originates from a study of blood T cell repertoires in COVID-19. Here immunoSEQ multiplex PCR was the method, and the copy in TCRdb shows in-frame clones only, minus some. The table includes some 220,000 clones, around 82% detected once. This chain uses TRBV19 with TRBJ2-7; 13 bases agree with TRBD2. This TCR derives from a woman in her sixties or seventies with acute or convalescent COVID-19. The sample was peripheral blood. This chain's CDR3 is CASSIDSGGTSGAYEQYF. In nucleotides, the CDR3 is TGTGCCAGTAGTATAGACTCCGGCGGGACTAGCGGGGCCTACGAGCAGTACTTC.